This TCR beta chain is from a study of CXCR3-negative and CXCR3-positive naive CD8 T cells. The method, 5' RACE with UMI labels, was used to prepare the TRB cDNA libraries. TCRdb reprocessed the 5' RACE reads, with one entry per CDR3 protein and no DNA. This sample's table has some 140,000 distinct CDR3 sequences. In the case of this clonotype: As yet, its antigen is unknown.

Whole-study results and caveats: Comparison of naive cells showed more hydrophobic TRB CDR3s in CXCR3-positive than in CXCR3-negative naive cells.

CDR1 and CDR2 from the germline V gene are SEHNR and FQNEAQ (reference sequence). This CDR3 spans 15 amino acids. The chain couples TRBV7-9 to TRBJ2-7; TCRdb designates TRBD1, a call that cannot be tested without DNA. The TCR comes from a human donor in good health. Some clones in this sample may be carry-over from other donors' samples. The material sequenced was naive CXCR3+ CD8+ T cells from blood. As for subset: CD45RO-CCR7+CD27+CD95- naive CD8+ T cells expressing CXCR3 (TNR3+). The CDR3 here is CASSRPGQGTYEQYF.